The rows below give T cell receptor beta chains drawn from one sample of a study of metastatic and nonmetastatic thyroid tumors. From the PCR reads, TCRdb re-called clones with MiXCR. The data contain several thousand clones, approximately 40% of them seen just once; the ten biggest clones take up roughly 21%. The material sequenced was tumor tissue. The receptors derive from a female donor with papillary thyroid cancer or a benign thyroid nodule (not recorded which). Some clones in this sample may be carry-over from other donors' samples. CDR3s include the opening cysteine and the closing phenylalanine or tryptophan.

J gene: TRBJ2-7
V gene: TRBV28
CDR3 protein: CASSSGGGYEQYF

J gene: TRBJ2-7
V gene: TRBV24-1
CDR3 protein: CATSDFKDGTYEQYF

J gene: TRBJ2-5
V gene: TRBV6-1
CDR3 protein: CASIGQQETQYF

J gene: TRBJ2-2
V gene: TRBV6-1
CDR3 protein: CASRGLTVWDTGELFF

J gene: TRBJ1-1
V gene: TRBV20-1
CDR3 protein: CSARTQGFPGAFF

J gene: TRBJ1-5
V gene: TRBV24-1
CDR3 protein: CATSDRRQGSQPQHF

J gene: TRBJ2-7
V gene: TRBV19
CDR3 protein: CASSSTAGPYEQYF

J gene: TRBJ2-1
V gene: TRBV27
CDR3 protein: CASSLTGPFFGEQFF

J gene: TRBJ2-7
V gene: TRBV9
CDR3 protein: CAISVGGRGLNYEQYF

J gene: TRBJ2-2
V gene: TRBV19
CDR3 protein: CASSIPGTSVRWTGELFF

J gene: TRBJ1-1
V gene: TRBV5-1
CDR3 protein: CASSLPSGHKNTEAFF

J gene: TRBJ1-2
V gene: TRBV13
CDR3 protein: CASSLRTGGPGYTF

J gene: TRBJ1-2
V gene: TRBV6-5
CDR3 protein: CASSSSSGYSTF

J gene: TRBJ2-2
V gene: TRBV11-2
CDR3 protein: CASSLQGGFTGELFF

J gene: TRBJ2-1
V gene: TRBV4-2
CDR3 protein: CASSQDRPGSYNEQFF

J gene: TRBJ1-1
V gene: TRBV7-2
CDR3 protein: CASSPKGGRFSEAFF

J gene: TRBJ2-2
V gene: TRBV11-2
CDR3 protein: CASSLYGQGAGSGTGELFF

J gene: TRBJ1-2
V gene: TRBV5-4
CDR3 protein: CASSYGGENYGYTF

J gene: TRBJ2-5
V gene: TRBV18
CDR3 protein: CASSRGGHQETQYF

J gene: TRBJ1-1
V gene: TRBV30
CDR3 protein: CAWSADPFRGRTTEAFF

J gene: TRBJ2-2
V gene: TRBV30
CDR3 protein: CAWRTFGGGTGELFF

J gene: TRBJ2-7
V gene: TRBV27
CDR3 protein: CASRPYETSYEQYF

J gene: TRBJ2-7
V gene: TRBV20-1
CDR3 protein: CSAPSGGIHEQYF

J gene: TRBJ1-2
V gene: TRBV6-7
CDR3 protein: CASSYSPQQGYGYTF

J gene: TRBJ2-6
V gene: TRBV3-1
CDR3 protein: CASSQVESGANVLTF

J gene: TRBJ2-7
V gene: TRBV19
CDR3 protein: CASTRASGSYEQYF

J gene: TRBJ2-7
V gene: TRBV28
CDR3 protein: CASIPTGTGGVEQYF

J gene: TRBJ2-3
V gene: TRBV7-2
CDR3 protein: CASSLVGGGSTDTQYF

J gene: TRBJ2-3
V gene: TRBV19
CDR3 protein: CASSSHQQSDTQYF

J gene: TRBJ2-2
V gene: TRBV7-9
CDR3 protein: CASSRLAGDTGELFF

J gene: TRBJ1-3
V gene: TRBV7-9
CDR3 protein: CASSFGGRPLDTIYF

J gene: TRBJ2-7
V gene: TRBV12-3/TRBV12-4
CDR3 protein: CASAKTGTGDEQYF

J gene: TRBJ1-5
V gene: TRBV12-3/TRBV12-4
CDR3 protein: CASTGGRINQPQHF

J gene: TRBJ2-7
V gene: TRBV11-1
CDR3 protein: CASSPNAGTTYEQYF

J gene: TRBJ1-2
V gene: TRBV6-1
CDR3 protein: CASSVPGEDYGYTF

J gene: TRBJ2-7
V gene: TRBV19
CDR3 protein: CASSIGQGAREQYF

J gene: TRBJ2-1
V gene: TRBV12-3/TRBV12-4
CDR3 protein: CASSQINEQFF

J gene: TRBJ1-1
V gene: TRBV30
CDR3 protein: CAWSVQGLSSAEAFF